Shown below are 14 T cell receptor beta chains from a single sample sequenced in a study of blood T cell repertoires in COVID-19. Profiled with immunoSEQ multiplex PCR; TCRdb holds only in-frame clones, not every one. Among around 270,000 clones, 88% were seen once, and the ten largest hold 4%. Sequenced material: peripheral blood. Source of these receptors: a man aged 55 to 70 who had recovered from COVID-19.

The J gene is TRBJ2-5, the V gene TRBV15; 7 bases map to TRBD1. V gave up 0 bases and J gave up 1 base; unmatched junction bases: 11. In germline, CDR1 is LNHNV, CDR2 YYDKDF (reference sequence). This CDR3 is 18 amino acids long. The CDR3 nucleotides are TGTGCCACCAGCAGAGATTCTGCAGGGGGTATTCTCCAAGAGACCCAGTACTTC. Translated, it gives CATSRDSAGGILQETQYF.

This clone was counted between two and nine times. The chain couples TRBV6-5 to TRBJ1-2, with D perhaps matching TRBD1 (6 bases). V shed 0 bases and J shed 5 bases, with 10 bases lying between them. This CDR3 is 14 amino acids long. Germline CDR1 is MNHEY and CDR2 is SVGAGI. The CDR3 DNA reads as TGTGCCAGCAGTTACTCCGGACAGACATATGGCTACACCTTC. Encoded protein: CASSYSGQTYGYTF.

This chain joins TRBV7-2 and TRBJ2-3; 8 bases line up with TRBD1. Germline loops: CDR1 SGHTA, CDR2 FQGNSA. The CDR3 totals 15 residues. V shed 5 bases, J shed 3 bases, and the junction held 7 bases outside the gene matches. CDR3 DNA sequence: TGTGCCAGCAGCCCGGACAGGGCGGGGACAGATACGCAGTATTTT. Encoded protein: CASSPDRAGTDTQYF.

The chain carries TRBV5-4 and TRBJ2-7, with D maybe TRBD2 (5 bases). Looked up from germline, CDR1 is SGHNT and CDR2 is YYREEE (reference sequence). The CDR3 sequence is 14 residues long. V lost 2 bases to trimming and J lost 3 bases, with 12 bases between them. The CDR3 nucleotides are TGTGCCAGCAGCTTTGCCGGGGTAGTCTACGAGCAGTACTTC. Encoded protein: CASSFAGVVYEQYF.

The CDR3: CASSISQGEQYF. For the CDR3, the DNA is TGTGCCAGCAGCATATCACAGGGGGAGCAGTACTTC. The chain couples TRBV9 to TRBJ2-7; 7 bases map to TRBD1. The CDR3 loop spans 12 amino acids. CDR1 is SGDLS and CDR2 is YYNGEE in the germline V gene. Losses at the gene ends were 4 bases for V and 7 bases for J; bases not matched to a gene: 5. Full variable domain (missing parts from reference TRBV9 and TRBJ2-7): DSGVTQTPKHLITATGQRVTLRCSPRSGDLSVYWYQQSLDQGLQFLIQYYNGEERAKGNILERFSAQQFPDLHSELNLSSLELGDSALYFCASSISQGEQYFGPGTRLTVT.

This clone has just one count. The chain couples TRBV4-2 to TRBJ2-1, with 16 bases lining up with TRBD2. The CDR3 has 18 amino acids. The trim removed 6 bases at V and 6 bases at J, leaving 11 bases unmatched. Germline-derived CDR1 and CDR2 are LGHNA and YNFKEQ. CDR3 residues: CASSLTGTSGGASNEQFF. CDR3 DNA: TGTGCCAGCAGTCTTACCGGGACTAGCGGGGGGGCCTCCAATGAGCAGTTCTTC.

The rearrangement links TRBV30 to TRBJ2-7; D is uncertain. Germline V gene data show CDR1 as GTSNPN and CDR2 as SVGIG (reference sequence). The CDR3 is 11 amino acids. The ends were cut back, 4 bases at V and 0 bases at J, with 4 bases in the middle. The CDR3 sequence is CAWTDSYEQYF. The CDR3 coding sequence is TGTGCCTGGACAGACTCCTACGAGCAGTACTTC.

The chain has TRBV27 and TRBJ2-3; 8 nucleotides agree with TRBD2. There are 16 residues in the CDR3. The V gene's germline CDR1 is MNHEY and CDR2 SMNVEV (reference sequence). The trim removed 5 bases at V and 4 bases at J, leaving 11 bases unmatched. The CDR3 spells CASSLLAGRRPDTQYF. The CDR3 region has the DNA TGTGCCAGCAGTCTATTAGCGGGGAGGAGGCCAGATACGCAGTATTTT.

The chain has TRBV3-1 (or the pseudogene TRBV3-2) and TRBJ1-4; 7 bases line up with TRBD1. The V and J ends lost 4 bases and 0 bases, in that order; junction bases with no gene match: 5. This CDR3 region has 16 residues. Germline V gives CDR1 LGHDT, CDR2 YNNKEL (reference sequence). DNA of the CDR3: TGTGCCAGCAGCCCACAGGGGACAGCAACTAATGAAAAACTGTTTTTT. Translating it yields CASSPQGTATNEKLFF.

The genes are TRBV5-1 and TRBJ2-1; D unresolved. V was clipped by 1 base and J by 7 bases, with 6 bases between them. Germline CDR1 SGHRS, CDR2 YFSETQ. This CDR3 spans 12 amino acids. The CDR3 protein is CASSLPSNEQFF. CDR3 nucleotide sequence: TGCGCCAGCAGCTTGCCTTCGAATGAGCAGTTCTTC. Full variable domain (rest looked up from reference TRBV5-1 and TRBJ2-1): KAGVTQTPRYLIKTRGQQVTLSCSPISGHRSVSWYQQTPGQGLQFLFEYFSETQRNKGNFPGRFSGRQFSNSRSEMNVSTLELGDSALYLCASSLPSNEQFFGPGTRLTVL.

The chain is built from TRBV10-3 and TRBJ1-2; maybe TRBD1 (5 bases). The germline CDR1 and CDR2 sequences are ENHRY and SYGVKD. The CDR3 has 14 amino acids. V lost 3 bases, J lost 2 bases, and 10 bases lay in between. The CDR3 DNA is TGTGCCATCAGTGACTCGGGGGAAAACTATGGCTACACCTTC. This encodes CAISDSGENYGYTF.

The chain carries TRBV5-1 and TRBJ2-2; TRBD1 agrees at 7 bases. V was pared by 7 bases and J by 6 bases, with 9 bases of the junction left unmatched. This CDR3 has 14 amino acids. The germline V gene encodes CDR1 SGHRS and CDR2 YFSETQ. The CDR3 region has the DNA TGCGCCAGCGCAAGGGACAGTATTTCCGGGGAGCTGTTTTTT. Encoded protein: CASARDSISGELFF.

The sample holds one count of this clone. The genes are TRBV29-1 and TRBJ2-3; perhaps TRBD1 as D (5 bases). V shed 3 bases and J shed 4 bases, with 5 bases lying between them. Germline assignment: CDR1 SQVTM and CDR2 ANQGSEA. The CDR3 has 11 residues. The CDR3 is CSVDRADTQYF. The CDR3 DNA sequence: TGCAGCGTTGACAGGGCAGATACGCAGTATTTT.

The V and J genes are TRBV5-6 and TRBJ1-3; 10 bases map to TRBD1. The germline gives CDR1 SGHDT, CDR2 YYEEEE. With 4 bases clipped from V and 1 base from J, the junction kept 11 bases outside the gene matches. The CDR3 loop spans 18 amino acids. CDR3 bases: TGTGCCAGCAGCCCGGGACAGGGGCGCAGGGAGTCTGGAAACACCATATATTTT. Its translation: CASSPGQGRRESGNTIYF.